Listed here is a single TCR beta chain. The antigen remains undetermined. Sequencing was performed with immunoSEQ multiplex PCR; in TCRdb, only in-frame clones are kept and a portion is missing. The table records 45,000 or so clones, about 79% of them present only once. These data are taken from a study of OX40 agonist ivuxolimab in advanced cancers. Looking at the study overall: The mean age was approximately 60 years, ranging from roughly 23 to 90, with approximately 85% of participants male. Study-level findings and limits: Both blood CD4+ and CD8+ T cells showed clonal growth by week 6 at 0.1 to 3.0 mg/kg.

The junction had 4 bases not matched to a gene; V was cut back by 3 bases and J by 4 bases. Per the germline V gene, CDR1 is SGHRS and CDR2 is YFSETQ. CDR3 size: 15 residues. This clonotype was obtained from an adult with an advanced solid tumor such as melanoma, head and neck, liver or kidney cancer. The chain uses TRBV5-1 and TRBJ2-2; 9 nucleotides agree with TRBD1. The input for sequencing was CD4+ or CD8+ T cells sorted from blood, taken in a trial of the OX40 agonist ivuxolimab. As DNA, the CDR3 is TGCGCCAGCAGCTGGGGGACAGGGTCCACCGGGGAGCTGTTTTTT. It translates to CASSWGTGSTGELFF.